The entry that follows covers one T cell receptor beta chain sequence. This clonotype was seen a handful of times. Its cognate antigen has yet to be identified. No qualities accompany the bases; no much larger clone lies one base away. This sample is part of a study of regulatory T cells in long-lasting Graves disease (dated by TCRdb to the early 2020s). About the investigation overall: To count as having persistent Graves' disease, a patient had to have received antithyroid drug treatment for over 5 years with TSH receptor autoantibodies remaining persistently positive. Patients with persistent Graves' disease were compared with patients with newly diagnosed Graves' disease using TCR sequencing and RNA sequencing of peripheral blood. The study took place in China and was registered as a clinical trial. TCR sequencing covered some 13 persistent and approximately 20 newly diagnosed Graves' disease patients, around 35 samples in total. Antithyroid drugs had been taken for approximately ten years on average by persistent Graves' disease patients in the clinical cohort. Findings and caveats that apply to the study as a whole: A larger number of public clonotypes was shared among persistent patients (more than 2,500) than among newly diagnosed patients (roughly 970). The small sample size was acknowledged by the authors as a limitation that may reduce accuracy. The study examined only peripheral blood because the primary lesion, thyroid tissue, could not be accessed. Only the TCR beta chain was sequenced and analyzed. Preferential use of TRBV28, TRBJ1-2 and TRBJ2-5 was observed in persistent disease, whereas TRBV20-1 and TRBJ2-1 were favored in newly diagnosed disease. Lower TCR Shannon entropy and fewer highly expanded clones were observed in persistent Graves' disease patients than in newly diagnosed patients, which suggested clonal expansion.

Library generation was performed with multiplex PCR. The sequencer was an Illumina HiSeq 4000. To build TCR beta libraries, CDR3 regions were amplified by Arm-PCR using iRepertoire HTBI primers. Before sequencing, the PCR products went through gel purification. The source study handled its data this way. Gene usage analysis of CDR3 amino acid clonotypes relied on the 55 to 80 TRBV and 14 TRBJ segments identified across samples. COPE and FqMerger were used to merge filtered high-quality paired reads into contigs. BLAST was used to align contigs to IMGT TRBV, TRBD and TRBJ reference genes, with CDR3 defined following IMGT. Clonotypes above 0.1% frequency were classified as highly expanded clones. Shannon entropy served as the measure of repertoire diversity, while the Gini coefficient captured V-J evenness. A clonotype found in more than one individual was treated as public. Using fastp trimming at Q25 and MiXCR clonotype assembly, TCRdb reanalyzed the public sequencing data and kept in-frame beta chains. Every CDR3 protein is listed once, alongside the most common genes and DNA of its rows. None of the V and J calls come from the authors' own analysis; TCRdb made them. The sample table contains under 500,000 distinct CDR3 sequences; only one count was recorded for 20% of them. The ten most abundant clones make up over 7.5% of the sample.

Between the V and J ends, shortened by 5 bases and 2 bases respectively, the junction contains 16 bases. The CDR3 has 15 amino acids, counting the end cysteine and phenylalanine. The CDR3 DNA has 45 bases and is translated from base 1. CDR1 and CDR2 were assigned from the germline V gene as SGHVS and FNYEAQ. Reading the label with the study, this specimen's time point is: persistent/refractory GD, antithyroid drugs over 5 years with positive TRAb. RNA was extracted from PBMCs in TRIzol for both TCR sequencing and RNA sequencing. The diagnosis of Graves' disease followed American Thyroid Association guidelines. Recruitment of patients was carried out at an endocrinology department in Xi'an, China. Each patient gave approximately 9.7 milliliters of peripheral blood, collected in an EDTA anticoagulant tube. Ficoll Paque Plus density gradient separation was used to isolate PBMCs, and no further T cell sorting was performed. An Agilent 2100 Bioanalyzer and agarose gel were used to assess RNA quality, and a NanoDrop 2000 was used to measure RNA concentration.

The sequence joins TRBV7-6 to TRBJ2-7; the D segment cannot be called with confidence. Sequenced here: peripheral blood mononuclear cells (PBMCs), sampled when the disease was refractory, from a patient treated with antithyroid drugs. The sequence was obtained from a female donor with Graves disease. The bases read TGTGCCAGCAGCCCCGGTCCAGTCCCTACCTACGAGCAGTACTTC. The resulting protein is CASSPGPVPTYEQYF.